This T cell receptor (beta chain) derives from a study of response to subunit inactivated influenza vaccine. CDR1 is DFQATT, CDR2 SNEGSKA, per germline (reference sequence). The CDR3 length is 13 residues. Trimming removed 0 bases from V and 6 bases from J; junction bases left unmatched: 2. TCRdb redid the calling of the RT-PCR reads with MiXCR, one entry per CDR3 protein. Of about 700,000 distinct CDR3 sequences in the sample, approximately 14% were seen once. In the case of this clonotype: Its antigen is not identified.

Notes on the study in general: Authors suggested each seasonal flu vaccination may recruit only limited numbers of new T cells.

V and J are TRBV20-1 and TRBJ2-4; 7 bases align to TRBD1. The sample was PBMCs from blood, taken 14 days before vaccination. This TCR was recovered from a man between 45 and 60 years old who received an inactivated influenza vaccine. The CDR3 coding sequence is TGCAGTGCTAGAGAGGGGGACAGAAACATTCAGTACTTC. Its protein product is CSAREGDRNIQYF.